Shown below are 5 T cell receptor beta chains from a single sample sequenced in a study of early T cells in non-severe SARS-CoV-2 infection. TCRdb reprocessed the 5' RACE reads via MiXCR and lists one record per CDR3 protein. This repertoire shows nearly 30,000 distinct CDR3 sequences, 4% to 5.5% found once; its top ten account for 11%. The sample was whole blood. These TCRs come from an adult who was a healthcare worker with PCR-confirmed SARS-CoV-2 infection or an uninfected control (not recorded which).

The gene calls are TRBV7-2 and TRBJ1-6; unclear D gene. The germline V and J ends were trimmed by 2 bases and 7 bases, with 15 bases remaining between them. The CDR3 contains 16 residues. CDR1 is SGHTA, CDR2 FQGNSA, per germline. CDR3 DNA sequence: TGTGCCAGCAGCTTAACCAGGCGGGTTGTCAATTCACCCCTCCACTTT. Translation gives CASSLTRRVVNSPLHF.

There are a few counts of this clonotype. This chain uses TRBV3-1 with TRBJ1-6, with 7 bases fitting TRBD1. V dropped 6 bases and J dropped 8; count of bases not matched to a gene: 7. The germline CDR1 and CDR2 sequences are LGHDT and YNNKEL (reference sequence). This CDR3 region has 14 residues. The CDR3 loop is CASRPQGKDSPLHF. The CDR3 bases are TGTGCCAGCAGGCCACAGGGGAAGGATTCACCCCTCCACTTT.

This clonotype was seen ten or more times. The rearrangement joins TRBV7-6 to TRBJ1-1; D unclear. V was cut by 1 base and J by 1 base, with 13 bases left in between. The CDR3 spans 16 residues. The germline V gene has CDR1 SGHVS and CDR2 FNYEAQ. The CDR3 DNA reads TGTGCCAGCAGCTTAGTCAGGACCACACCGAACACTGAAGCTTTCTTT. It yields the protein CASSLVRTTPNTEAFF.

The chain carries TRBV6-6 and TRBJ1-2; D unresolved. The CDR3 is 14 amino acids. V lost 4 bases, J lost 6 bases, and 15 bases lay in between. Germline V gene data show CDR1 as MNHNY and CDR2 as SVGAGI (reference sequence). The CDR3 loop is CASSSRTRYHGYTF. In nucleotides, the CDR3 is TGTGCCAGCAGTTCCCGAACCCGCTACCATGGCTACACCTTC.

This clonotype was counted ten times or more. The V and J genes are TRBV5-6 and TRBJ1-1; D gene uncertain. Between the trimmed V and J ends, which lost 2 bases and 1 base, there was a span of 6 bases. The CDR3 totals 13 residues. Germline assignment: CDR1 SGHDT and CDR2 YYEEEE. The CDR3 nucleotides are TGTGCCAGCAGCTTCGGTCCGAACACTGAAGCTTTCTTT. Amino acids: CASSFGPNTEAFF.